This TCR beta chain was retrieved from a study of blood T cell repertoires in COVID-19. At the level of the study: Acute and convalescent COVID-19 samples came from the United States, Italy and Spain. From T cells, B-cell-depleted T cells, or PBMCs came the material, which was cDNA or gDNA.

This CDR3 comprises 15 residues. CDR1 is LNHDA, CDR2 SQIVND, per germline (reference sequence). The trim removed 4 bases at V and 1 base at J, leaving 4 bases unmatched. Under the authors' procedure: The authors estimated nucleated cell counts from reference gene primer amplification. Using immunoSEQ multiplex PCR, the repertoire was profiled, and TCRdb retains in-frame clones only, with some absent. V, J and clone size derive from that table, while D and trimming were established from the DNA sequence. The sample includes some 130,000 clones, 75% to 90% of them seen just once. The TCR sequence derives from a man in his 60s with active or convalescent COVID-19. The genes are TRBV19 and TRBJ2-5, with 9 positions matching TRBD1. The specimen sequenced was peripheral blood. CDR3 nucleotides: TGTGCCAGTAGTAGACAGGGGGGGGCCCAAGAGACCCAGTACTTC. Protein product: CASSRQGGAQETQYF. Together with reference TRBV19 and TRBJ2-5, the CDR3 gives the full variable domain: DGGITQSPKYLFRKEGQNVTLSCEQNLNHDAMYWYRQDPGQGLRLIYYSQIVNDFQKGDIAEGYSVSREKKESFPLTVTSAQKNPTAFYLCASSRQGGAQETQYFGPGTRLLVL.